The 17 T cell receptor beta chains below come from one sample, sequenced in a study of T-cell memory formation after mild COVID-19. TCRdb independently ran MiXCR on the 5' RACE reads; one entry per CDR3 protein. Of roughly 120,000 distinct CDR3 sequences in the sample, approximately 15% were seen once. What was sequenced was PBMCs or a T cell subset sorted from them (not recorded which). All receptors derive from an adult woman who had mild COVID-19 (a few samples of this study predate the infection). Cell type and time point are not known.

The chain recombines TRBV5-1 with TRBJ2-3; tentative D call: TRBD1 (6 bases). Trimming shortened V by 4 bases and J by 2 bases, and 17 bases separated the two germline ends. The CDR3 has 16 residues. Looked up from germline, CDR1 is SGHRS and CDR2 is YFSETQ. The CDR3 protein is CASSLGPGHTTDTQYF. The CDR3 region has the DNA TGCGCCAGCAGCCTTGGCCCGGGACACACCACAGATACGCAGTATTTT.

The CDR3 protein is CASSYSGAADTGELFF. The CDR3 DNA reads TGTGCCAGCAGTTACTCCGGGGCGGCGGACACCGGGGAGCTGTTTTTT. The gene calls are TRBV6-5 and TRBJ2-2; D possibly matches TRBD1 or TRBD2 (5 bases each). V lost 0 bases to trimming and J lost 3 bases, with 11 bases between them. The CDR3 length is 16 residues. From germline, CDR1 is MNHEY and CDR2 SVGAGI.

This clonotype was seen more than once but under ten times. The V and J genes are TRBV7-6 and TRBJ1-3; perhaps TRBD1 as D (6 bases). The V and J ends lost 1 base and 2 bases respectively, with 9 bases between them. Germline CDR1 SGHVS, CDR2 FNYEAQ. The CDR3 runs 15 residues. CDR3 bases: TGTGCCAGCAGCTTAGGAGGGGGGCCTGGAAACACCATATATTTT. This gives the protein CASSLGGGPGNTIYF.

V and J are TRBV6-5 and TRBJ2-1; TRBD1 matches 8 bases. CDR1 is MNHEY, CDR2 SVGAGI, per germline. With V trimmed by 6 bases and J by 1 base, 5 bases remained unmatched. The CDR3 is 15 amino acids. The CDR3 spells CASSRDRSSYNEQFF. The CDR3 bases are TGTGCCAGCAGCAGGGACAGGAGTTCCTACAATGAGCAGTTCTTC.

This clonotype was detected many times. The V and J genes are TRBV5-4 and TRBJ2-2; D not certain. Between the trimmed V and J ends, which lost 2 bases and 4 bases, there was a span of 9 bases. CDR1 is SGHNT, CDR2 YYREEE, per germline (reference sequence). The CDR3 length is 14 residues. The CDR3 here is CASSFGSSTGELFF. The CDR3 nucleotides read TGTGCCAGCAGCTTCGGTAGCTCCACCGGGGAGCTGTTTTTT. The whole variable domain, remainder taken from reference TRBV5-4 and TRBJ2-2, is ETGVTQSPTHLIKTRGQQVTLRCSSQSGHNTVSWYQQALGQGPQFIFQYYREEENGRGNFPPRFSGLQFPNYSSELNVNALELDDSALYLCASSFGSSTGELFFGEGSRLTVL.

The genes are TRBV3-1 and TRBJ1-3, with D tentatively TRBD1 (5 bases). V shed 6 bases and J shed 0 bases, with 18 bases lying between them. The CDR3 is 17 residues long. Germline V lookup: CDR1 LGHDT, CDR2 YNNKEL (reference sequence). CDR3 nucleotides: TGTGCCAGCAGAGCTCGGCTAACAGGCCGCTCTGGAAACACCATATATTTT. Translating gives CASRARLTGRSGNTIYF. Filled out from reference TRBV3-1 and TRBJ1-3, the complete variable domain reads DTAVSQTPKYLVTQMGNDKSIKCEQNLGHDTMYWYKQDSKKFLKIMFSYNNKELIINETVPNRFSPKSPDKAHLNLHINSLELGDSAVYFCASRARLTGRSGNTIYFGEGSWLTVV.

This clonotype appeared a few times. Written as DNA, the CDR3 is TGTGCCACCAGCAGAGAAGTAGGCGAGCAGTACTTC. This gives the protein CATSREVGEQYF. The V gene is TRBV15, the J gene TRBJ2-7; D ambiguous. Trimming left V 0 bases short and J 6 bases short, with 6 bases between. CDR1 and CDR2 from the germline V gene are LNHNV and YYDKDF (reference sequence). This CDR3 region has 12 residues.

The genes are TRBV11-3 and TRBJ2-2, with 7 bases that match TRBD2. The germline CDR1 and CDR2 sequences are SGHNT and YENEEA. V was pared by 1 base and J by 0 bases, with 2 bases of the junction left unmatched. The CDR3 totals 16 residues. The CDR3: CASSLVAGSNTGELFF. CDR3 coding DNA: TGTGCCAGCAGCTTAGTAGCGGGTTCGAACACCGGGGAGCTGTTTTTT.

The chain carries TRBV7-2 and TRBJ2-1; D is unresolved. The length of the CDR3 is 13 residues. V was cut by 2 bases and J by 6 bases, with 8 bases left in between. From germline, CDR1 is SGHTA and CDR2 FQGNSA. DNA of the CDR3: TGTGCCAGCAGCTTACTTTCCACCAATGAGCAGTTCTTC. This encodes CASSLLSTNEQFF.

This clonotype was observed a few times. V usage is TRBV7-2 and J usage is TRBJ2-7, with a tentative D call TRBD2 (6 bases). The CDR3 runs 16 residues. The V gene lost 5 bases and the J gene lost 2 bases, with 19 bases spanning the gap. The germline CDR1 and CDR2 sequences are SGHTA and FQGNSA. In DNA form, the CDR3 reads TGTGCCAGCAGCCCGCGCCATAGCGGTACGCCCTACGAGCAGTACTTC. Protein sequence: CASSPRHSGTPYEQYF.

The sample holds a few counts of this clonotype. The rearrangement joins TRBV5-1 to TRBJ2-7; possible D gene TRBD1, 6 bases. V lost 5 bases and J 3 bases, leaving 12 bases between the germline ends. CDR1 SGHRS and CDR2 YFSETQ come from the germline V gene. The CDR3 totals 13 residues. CDR3 loop: CASRPTGFYEQYF. In DNA, the CDR3 is TGCGCCAGCAGACCAACAGGGTTCTACGAGCAGTACTTC.

The chain employs TRBV30 and TRBJ1-1; D possibly corresponds to TRBD1 (5 bases). CDR3 length equals 16 residues. The germline gives CDR1 GTSNPN, CDR2 SVGIG (reference sequence). The V end was cut by 4 bases, the J end by 6 bases, with 24 bases between. The CDR3 bases are TGTGCCTGGACCCAACCGCCAGGGATGGGGGGGGCTGAAGCTTTCTTT. Amino acids: CAWTQPPGMGGAEAFF.

This chain links TRBV2 with TRBJ1-1; 7 positions match TRBD1. Germline CDR1 is SNHLY and CDR2 is FYNNEI. The length of the CDR3 is 14 residues. J was trimmed by 0 bases and V by 7 bases; bases with no gene match: 5. The CDR3 nucleotides read TGTGCCAGCACAACGGGACAGTTGAACACTGAAGCTTTCTTT. Translation gives CASTTGQLNTEAFF.

The V gene is TRBV7-2, the J gene TRBJ2-3, with D possibly TRBD1 on 6 matching bases. The CDR3 has 16 residues. Germline-derived CDR1 and CDR2 are SGHTA and FQGNSA. V lost 7 bases and J lost 1, with 18 bases in between. Here the CDR3 reads CASNFGPAGGTDTQYF. The CDR3 coding sequence is TGTGCCAGCAACTTCGGACCCGCAGGGGGCACAGATACGCAGTATTTT.

This clonotype has more than one count but fewer than ten. The rearrangement links TRBV7-3 to TRBJ2-1; 9 nucleotides line up with TRBD2. The CDR3 totals 17 residues. The junction had 13 bases not matched to a gene; V was cut back by 3 bases and J by 7 bases. Germline-derived CDR1 and CDR2 are SGHTA and FQGTGA. The chain's CDR3 is CASSFAGGLYRGNEQFF. CDR3 nucleotide sequence: TGTGCCAGCAGCTTCGCGGGAGGGCTATATCGGGGAAATGAGCAGTTCTTC.

In its sample, this clonotype was seen a few times. CDR3 sequence: CSVGKGQGMNEQFF. DNA of the CDR3: TGCAGCGTTGGTAAGGGACAGGGTATGAATGAGCAGTTCTTC. The chain has TRBV29-1 and TRBJ2-1; 9 bases align to TRBD1. The germline CDR1 and CDR2 sequences are SQVTM and ANQGSEA. After removal of 4 bases from V and 7 bases from J, the junction contained 8 bases not matched to a gene. There are 14 residues in the CDR3.

This clonotype was recorded a few times. This rearrangement joins TRBV12-3 or TRBV12-4 to TRBJ1-1; D is ambiguous. The ends were cut back, 4 bases at V and 3 bases at J, with 3 bases in the middle. CDR3 length: 11 amino acids. CDR3 region: CASSSDTEAFF. In DNA form, the CDR3 reads TGTGCCAGCAGTTCAGACACTGAAGCTTTCTTT.